These 4 T cell receptor beta chains came from one sample sequenced in a study of shared clonotypes between healthy human individuals. In the naive CD8 group, cells lacked CD45RO and were positively selected for CCR7, so terminally differentiated effector memory CD45RA+ cells were left out. The table came from immunoSEQ multiplex PCR; TCRdb's copy has only in-frame clones and leaves some out. This table has about 2 million clones, less than 95% appearing once. Material: naive CD8+ T cells sorted from blood. These receptors were taken from a young man in good health.

About this clone itself: Additional DNA sequences in this sample encode the identical CDR3. This rearrangement joins TRBV6-5 to TRBJ1-5; D unresolved. This CDR3 comprises 14 residues. With 2 bases removed from V and 4 bases from J, the gap between germline ends came to 9 bases. Germline V lookup: CDR1 MNHEY, CDR2 SVGAGI. CDR3 nucleotide sequence: TGTGCCAGCAGTTACGCGGAGGGAAATCAGCCCCAGCATTTT. Its protein is CASSYAEGNQPQHF.

This clone was counted a single time. The genes are TRBV15 and TRBJ2-2, with D hard to call. Germline CDR1 reads LNHNV; CDR2 reads YYDKDF (reference sequence). This CDR3 spans 13 amino acids. V was trimmed by 0 bases and J by 6 bases, leaving 5 bases between them. The CDR3 DNA sequence: TGTGCCACCAGCAGAGATAACCCCGGGGAGCTGTTTTTT. It translates to CATSRDNPGELFF.

The sample holds one count of this clone. The rearrangement uses TRBV19 and TRBJ1-3, with 9 nucleotides matching TRBD1. CDR3 length: 17 amino acids. The germline gives CDR1 LNHDA, CDR2 SQIVND (reference sequence). J was trimmed by 1 base and V by 4 bases; bases with no gene match: 8. The CDR3, as DNA: TGTGCCAGTAGTACCTTCACAGGGGGCCGATCTGGAAACACCATATATTTT. This encodes CASSTFTGGRSGNTIYF.

The chain uses TRBV19 and TRBJ2-1; D is undetermined. V was clipped by 5 bases and J by 0 bases, with 11 bases between them. The CDR3 is 15 amino acids. Looked up from germline, CDR1 is LNHDA and CDR2 is SQIVND (reference sequence). CDR3 region: CASSPDRSSYNEQFF. The DNA for the CDR3 is TGTGCCAGTAGTCCCGACCGGAGCTCCTACAATGAGCAGTTCTTC.